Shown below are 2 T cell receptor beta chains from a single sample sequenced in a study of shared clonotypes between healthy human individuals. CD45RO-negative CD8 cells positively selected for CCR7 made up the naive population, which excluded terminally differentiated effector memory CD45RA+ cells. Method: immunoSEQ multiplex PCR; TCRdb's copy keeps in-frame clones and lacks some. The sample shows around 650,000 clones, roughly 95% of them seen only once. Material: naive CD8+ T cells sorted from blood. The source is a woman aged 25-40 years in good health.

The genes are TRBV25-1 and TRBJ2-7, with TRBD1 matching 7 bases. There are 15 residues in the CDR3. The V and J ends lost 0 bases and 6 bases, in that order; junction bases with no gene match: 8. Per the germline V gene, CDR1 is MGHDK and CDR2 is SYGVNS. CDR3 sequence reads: CASSEYSGGTREQYF. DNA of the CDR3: TGTGCCAGCAGTGAATATTCAGGGGGAACGCGCGAGCAGTACTTC.

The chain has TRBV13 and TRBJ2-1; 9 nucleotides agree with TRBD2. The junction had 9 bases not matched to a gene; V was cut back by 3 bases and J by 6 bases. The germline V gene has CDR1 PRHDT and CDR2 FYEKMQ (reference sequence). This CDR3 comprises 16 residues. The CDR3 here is CASSFRGTSIINEQFF. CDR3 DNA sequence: TGTGCCAGCAGCTTCCGGGGGACTAGCATTATCAATGAGCAGTTCTTC.